The 17 T cell receptor beta chains presented below share a single source sample, sequenced in a study of blood T cell repertoires in COVID-19. Measured with immunoSEQ multiplex PCR; TCRdb has only the in-frame clones, and not every one. The sample carries 150,000 to 200,000 clones, roughly 84% recorded once. Sequencing was carried out using PBMCs or T cells enriched from blood (not recorded which). These receptors were obtained from a woman aged 55 to 70 who had recovered from COVID-19.

The chain has TRBV18 and TRBJ2-1, with 8 bases aligning to TRBD2. V dropped 0 bases and J dropped 8; count of bases not matched to a gene: 3. Germline assignment: CDR1 KGHSH and CDR2 LQKENI. This CDR3 is 14 amino acids long. The CDR3 reads CASSPPGTRDEQFF. DNA for the CDR3: TGTGCCAGCTCACCACCGGGGACTAGAGATGAGCAGTTCTTC.

The rearrangement joins TRBV27 to TRBJ1-2; a possible D gene is TRBD1 (5 bases). CDR1 and CDR2 from the germline V gene are MNHEY and SMNVEV (reference sequence). Trimming removed 6 bases at V and 8 bases at J, with 25 bases between. The CDR3 is 16 residues long. The CDR3 loop reads CASSKAPGGGLGGYTF. CDR3 DNA sequence: TGTGCCAGCAGCAAGGCCCCCGGGGGGGGATTGGGAGGCTACACCTTC.

This chain uses TRBV5-5 with TRBJ2-1, with D perhaps matching TRBD2 (6 bases). The germline CDR1 and CDR2 sequences are SGHKS and YYEKEE (reference sequence). The V end lost 2 bases, the J end lost 0 bases, and 9 bases lay between the germline ends. This CDR3 region has 15 residues. The CDR3 sequence is CASSFSGSSYNEQFF. The CDR3 region has the DNA TGTGCCAGCAGCTTTTCCGGGAGCTCCTACAATGAGCAGTTCTTC.

This clone came up once. V and J are TRBV5-5 and TRBJ1-2, with D possibly being TRBD1 (5 bases). V lost 4 bases and J lost 5, with 15 bases in between. This CDR3 is 14 amino acids long. Germline-derived CDR1 and CDR2 are SGHKS and YYEKEE (reference sequence). As DNA, the CDR3 is TGTGCCAGCAGCCTCACCCAGGGTGGGTATGGCTACACCTTC. Amino acids: CASSLTQGGYGYTF.

The rearrangement links TRBV13 to TRBJ1-1; D is unclear. Per the germline V gene, CDR1 is PRHDT and CDR2 is FYEKMQ (reference sequence). Trimming left V 1 base short and J 6 bases short, with 15 bases between. The CDR3 covers 15 residues. In DNA form, the CDR3 reads TGTGCCAGCAGCTTAGTCTCAGTCGGGTACGCTGAAGCTTTCTTT. It is translated as CASSLVSVGYAEAFF.

The chain recombines TRBV5-1 with TRBJ1-2; D remains unclear. Trimming left V 0 bases short and J 2 bases short, with 11 bases between. Per germline, CDR1 SGHRS and CDR2 YFSETQ. This CDR3 spans 15 amino acids. DNA of the CDR3: TGCGCCAGCAGCTTGGCGTTTTCGGGGAACTATGGCTACACCTTC. Protein sequence: CASSLAFSGNYGYTF.

In its sample, this clone was seen once. V gene TRBV11-3 combines with J gene TRBJ2-5, with D maybe TRBD2 (6 bases). Per germline, CDR1 SGHNT and CDR2 YENEEA. The V end was cut by 5 bases, the J end by 2 bases, with 15 bases between. The CDR3 spans 15 residues. The CDR3 region has the DNA TGTGCCAGCAGCCCTTGGGCGGGACCACAAGAGACCCAGTACTTC. The encoded protein is CASSPWAGPQETQYF.

The chain links TRBV2 to TRBJ1-2; tentative D call: TRBD1 (5 bases). CDR3 size: 14 residues. Trimming cost V 7 bases and J 8 bases, with 20 bases left between them. Germline V gene lookup returns CDR1 SNHLY and CDR2 FYNNEI. In DNA form, the CDR3 reads TGTGCCAGCATTTCGAGCCCCACAGGATACGGCTACACCTTC. Translation: CASISSPTGYGYTF.

This clone showed up just once. The chain uses TRBV28 and TRBJ2-7; D might be TRBD1 (5 bases). Trimming removed 2 bases from V and 3 bases from J, with 14 bases in between. The CDR3 extends over 15 amino acids. From germline, CDR1 is MDHEN and CDR2 SYDVKM. The CDR3 loop is CASSLMGRADYEQYF. The DNA for the CDR3 is TGTGCCAGCAGTTTAATGGGCAGGGCGGACTACGAGCAGTACTTC.

The CDR3 DNA reads TGCGCCAGCAGCTCTTACGGGGGGGCTGGGGCCAACGTCCTGACTTTC. This gives the protein CASSSYGGAGANVLTF. The V call is TRBV5-1, the J call TRBJ2-6; 8 positions agree with TRBD2. Germline assignment: CDR1 SGHRS and CDR2 YFSETQ. After removal of 3 bases from V and 2 bases from J, the junction contained 4 bases not matched to a gene. The CDR3 length is 16 residues.

This sequence joins TRBV9 and TRBJ1-3; 7 nucleotides align to TRBD1. This CDR3 spans 16 amino acids. V dropped 0 bases and J dropped 0; count of bases not matched to a gene: 3. Germline loops: CDR1 SGDLS, CDR2 YYNGEE. CDR3: CASSVGGGGSGNTIYF. CDR3 sequence (DNA): TGTGCCAGCAGCGTAGGAGGGGGCGGCTCTGGAAACACCATATATTTT.

This rearrangement joins TRBV18 to TRBJ2-3, with D perhaps TRBD2 (5 bases). Between the trimmed V and J ends, which lost 6 bases and 0 bases, there was a span of 10 bases. The CDR3 sequence is 14 residues long. CDR1 and CDR2 from the germline V gene are KGHSH and LQKENI. The CDR3 DNA reads TGTGCCAGCTCGTACGGGGTTAGCACAGATACGCAGTATTTT. Protein product: CASSYGVSTDTQYF.

V usage is TRBV11-2 and J usage is TRBJ2-1; D is perhaps TRBD1 (5 bases). The CDR3 covers 13 residues. Germline CDR1 reads SGHAT; CDR2 reads FQNNGV. Trimming took 5 bases from V and 9 from J, leaving 14 bases between them. In DNA form, the CDR3 reads TGTGCCAGCAGCGTCGTAGCAAGGGGTGAGCAGTTCTTC. Translating it yields CASSVVARGEQFF.

A few counts support this clone. This chain uses TRBV28 with TRBJ1-2, with 8 bases lining up with TRBD1. With 4 bases clipped from V and 2 bases from J, the junction kept 6 bases outside the gene matches. CDR3 size: 15 residues. Germline CDR1 MDHEN, CDR2 SYDVKM. DNA of the CDR3: TGTGCCAGCAGTTCCGCCGGGACAGGCAACTATGGCTACACCTTC. This encodes CASSSAGTGNYGYTF.

The V and J genes are TRBV5-4 and TRBJ2-3, with 8 bases matching TRBD1. Germline V lookup: CDR1 SGHNT, CDR2 YYREEE (reference sequence). With 0 bases clipped from V and 3 bases from J, the junction kept 0 bases outside the gene matches. The CDR3 length is 14 residues. The CDR3 is CASSLGTGTDTQYF. The CDR3 DNA reads as TGTGCCAGCAGCTTGGGGACAGGGACAGATACGCAGTATTTT.

This clone is a singleton in its sample. The chain joins TRBV7-3 to TRBJ2-3, with 11 positions matching TRBD2. Unmatched junction bases numbered 8, after V lost 5 bases and J lost 4 bases. The CDR3 has 16 amino acids. From germline, CDR1 is SGHTA and CDR2 FQGTGA. The DNA of the CDR3 is TGTGCCAGCAGCCCCTCTTTAGCGGGAGGGGCAGATACGCAGTATTTT. It encodes CASSPSLAGGADTQYF.

The chain employs TRBV7-6 and TRBJ2-2; D unclear. Trimming stripped 1 base from V and 5 bases from J, with 11 bases between. This CDR3 is 15 amino acids long. Germline-derived CDR1 and CDR2 are SGHVS and FNYEAQ. CDR3 in DNA: TGTGCCAGCAGCTTAGGGTATGGAGATACCGGGGAGCTGTTTTTT. Amino acid sequence: CASSLGYGDTGELFF.